This TCR beta chain was documented in a study of response to subunit inactivated influenza vaccine. Each CDR3 protein gets one entry after TCRdb re-called the RT-PCR reads with MiXCR. The sample lists some 640,000 distinct CDR3 sequences; about 15% were seen once. V lost 6 bases, J lost 0 bases, and 11 bases lay in between. The CDR3 runs 15 residues. The table lists this clonotype with many counts. The antigen is not known. Findings and limits, study-wide: There was a suggestion from the authors that each seasonal influenza vaccination recruits few new T cells.

The receptor's source is a man aged 50 to 60 who received an inactivated influenza vaccine. The specimen was PBMCs from blood, collected approximately 15 days before vaccination. The J gene is TRBJ1-4, the V gene TRBV12-3 or TRBV12-4, with D tentatively TRBD1 (6 bases). The CDR3 here is CASSPNRATNEKLFF. CDR3 bases: TGTGCCAGCAGCCCGAACAGGGCAACTAATGAAAAACTGTTTTTT.